This T cell receptor (beta chain) was profiled in a study of regulatory T cells in long-lasting Graves disease. The study's findings and limits: Favored usage of TRBV28, TRBJ1-2 and TRBJ2-5 was recorded in persistent disease.

Time point specified: persistent/refractory GD, antithyroid drugs over 5 years with positive TRAb. After RNA was extracted from PBMCs, the TCR library was made from it. Approximately 10 milliliters of peripheral blood went into EDTA tubes. This CDR3 has 16 residues. Trimming shortened V by 7 bases and J by 8 bases, and 26 bases separated the two germline ends. For TCR beta, libraries came from iRepertoire HTBI primers and Arm-PCR of CDR3 regions. TCRdb re-analysed the multiplex PCR reads in MiXCR, keeping a single row per CDR3 protein. The sample records 500,000 to 800,000 distinct CDR3 sequences, about 32% being singletons. This clonotype was counted at least ten times. Its antigen is not identified.

The clonotype originates from a female donor with Graves disease. Sample: peripheral blood mononuclear cells (PBMCs), taken when the disease was refractory, from a patient treated with antithyroid drugs. The rearrangement joins TRBV12-3 or TRBV12-4 to TRBJ1-2, with a tentative D call TRBD1 (5 bases). The CDR3 spells CASTILGRQGGDGYTF. The CDR3 region has the DNA TGTGCCAGCACCATTCTCGGTCGGCAGGGTGGGGACGGCTACACCTTC.